These 14 T cell receptor beta chains came from one sample sequenced in a study of tumor-infiltrating lymphocytes in primary liver carcinoma. From around 500 ng total RNA, TCR beta cDNA was generated with a primer in the constant region. Each TCR beta library was derived from three nested multiplex PCR rounds that employed slightly modified ARM-PCR. Rounds one and two of PCR, each of about 10 cycles, were primed with TRBV1-TRBV30 forward primers and a C-beta reverse primer. TCRdb re-analysed the multiplex PCR reads in MiXCR, keeping a single row per CDR3 protein. The data contain about 210,000 distinct CDR3 sequences, 65% of them singletons. Blood RNA was derived from unsorted whole blood, and germline DNA was extracted too. Sequenced sample: peripheral blood. All receptors come from a woman in her sixties with primary liver carcinoma and hepatitis B virus infection.

Many counts were recorded for this clonotype. V gene TRBV5-6 combines with J gene TRBJ2-3; 8 bases are shared with TRBD2. The ends lost 1 base at V and 1 base at J; junction bases unmatched: 2. The CDR3 runs to 15 residues. Per the germline V gene, CDR1 is SGHDT and CDR2 is YYEEEE. The CDR3 region is CASSLILAGTDTQYF. Written as DNA, the CDR3 is TGTGCCAGCAGCTTGATACTAGCGGGCACAGATACGCAGTATTTT.

The V and J genes are TRBV12-3 or TRBV12-4 and TRBJ2-1, with D tentatively TRBD2 (5 bases). The J call may be mistaken, given a closer DNA end match to TRBJ2-5. The CDR3 length is 15 residues. This CDR3 reads CASTRGTMQQETQYF. The CDR3, as DNA: TGTGCCAGCACCCGGGGTACAATGCAGCAGGAGACCCAGTACTTC.

In this sample, this clonotype turned up many times. The chain is built from TRBV6-5 and TRBJ1-1; weak D call: TRBD1 (6 bases). The CDR3 is 12 amino acids. In germline, CDR1 is MNHEY, CDR2 SVGAGI. The germline V and J ends were trimmed by 2 bases and 8 bases, with 9 bases remaining between them. CDR3 bases: TGTGCCAGCAGTTACGGGGGCCTCGAAGCTTTCTTT. Encoded protein: CASSYGGLEAFF.

On this clonotype itself: The CDR3 does not end in the conserved phenylalanine or tryptophan, so this is likely a read error. The CDR3 region is CSVRGRGKETQYY. The CDR3 DNA sequence: TGCAGCGTTAGGGGGCGCGGTAAAGAGACCCAGTACTAC. V usage is TRBV29-1 and J usage is TRBJ2-5; TRBD1 agrees at 7 bases. Per germline, CDR1 SQVTM and CDR2 ANQGSEA. V lost 5 bases to trimming and J lost 3 bases; unmatched junction nucleotides: 6. This CDR3 is built from 13 residues.

Of note for this clonotype: A read error may explain this, as a much larger clone is one base away. The V gene is TRBV5-1, the J gene TRBJ2-3, with 12 nucleotides matching TRBD2. After removal of 1 base from V and 5 bases from J, the junction contained 2 bases not matched to a gene. The CDR3 length is 15 residues. Germline loops: CDR1 SGHRS, CDR2 YFSETQ. CDR3 DNA: TGCGCCAGCAGCTTGACTAGCGGGAGGAAAGATACGCAGTATTTT. Translating it yields CASSLTSGRKDTQYF.

Turning to this clonotype: At one boundary the junction diverges from the germline segment, which might be a read error. The V gene is TRBV29-1, the J gene TRBJ1-1; D not certain. This CDR3 contains 15 residues. The V gene's germline CDR1 is SQVTM and CDR2 ANQGSEA. The CDR3 region has the DNA TGCGGCGTTGGGTTGACGGGGAAGCTGAACACTGAAGCTTTATTT. As protein: CGVGLTGKLNTEALF.

Worth noting for this clonotype: One end of the junction fails to match germline, which may point to a read error. V gene TRBV6-5 combines with J gene TRBJ1-4, with a tentative D call TRBD1 (5 bases). CDR3 length: 13 residues. The germline CDR1 and CDR2 sequences are MNHEY and SVGAGI. The CDR3, as DNA: TGTGCCAGCAGTCACTCAGGGTATGAAAAACTGTTTTTT. Amino acid sequence: CASSHSGYEKLFF.

For this clonotype: Compared with germline, one end of the junction differs, possibly owing to a read error. The V gene is TRBV11-2, the J gene TRBJ2-2; tentatively, D is TRBD2 (6 bases). CDR3 length: 21 residues. Germline CDR1 is SGHAT and CDR2 is FQNNGV. The CDR3 loop reads CASSLAGASVSYVGYTGELFF. The CDR3 coding sequence is TGTGCCAGCAGCTTAGCTGGGGCTAGCGTGAGTTACGTAGGGTACACCGGGGAGTTGTTTTTT.

This clonotype was counted at least ten times. V and J are TRBV4-2 and TRBJ1-5, with D perhaps matching TRBD1 (5 bases). Germline-derived CDR1 and CDR2 are LGHNA and YNFKEQ. The CDR3 has 13 amino acids. V was pared by 0 bases and J by 6 bases, with 6 bases between. CDR3 nucleotides: TGTGCCAGCAGCCAAGATACAGGTCAGCCCCAGCATTTT. Its translation: CASSQDTGQPQHF.

Concerning this clonotype itself: Compared with germline, one end of the junction differs, possibly owing to a read error. V and J are TRBV4-2 and TRBJ1-6, with 8 nucleotides matching TRBD1. The CDR3 sequence is 17 residues long. The germline CDR1 and CDR2 sequences are LGHNA and YNFKEQ. The CDR3 DNA reads as TGTGCCAACAGCATAGTCAGGGGGCCTGTCCTTAATTCACCCCTCCACTTT. Translated: CANSIVRGPVLNSPLHF.

As regards this clonotype: A much bigger clone sits one base away, suggesting this may be a read error. This chain uses TRBV5-6 with TRBJ2-7; 9 bases align to TRBD1. Germline assignment: CDR1 SGHDT and CDR2 YYEEEE. This CDR3 is built from 12 residues. The CDR3 DNA reads as TGTACCAGCAGCGAGGGGACAGGGGAGCAGTACTTC. This encodes CTSSEGTGEQYF.

At least ten counts were recorded for this clonotype. The chain joins TRBV29-1 to TRBJ2-7; D is perhaps TRBD2 (5 bases). CDR3 length: 14 amino acids. Germline V gives CDR1 SQVTM, CDR2 ANQGSEA. Trimming removed 6 bases from V and 2 bases from J, with 17 bases in between. The CDR3 spells CSVSSPEGAYEQYF. CDR3 in DNA: TGCAGCGTATCCAGCCCCGAGGGTGCCTACGAGCAGTACTTC.

About this clonotype itself: The missing conserved phenylalanine or tryptophan at the end of this CDR3 makes a read error likely. This chain uses TRBV5-4 with TRBJ2-7, with 10 bases lining up with TRBD1. This CDR3 is built from 18 residues. From germline, CDR1 is SGHNT and CDR2 YYREEE (reference sequence). In DNA, the CDR3 is TGTGCTAGCAGCTCCGGCCGGGACAGGGGCCATAGCTCCTACGAGCAGTACCTC. The encoded protein is CASSSGRDRGHSSYEQYL.

About this clonotype itself: At one of its ends the junction is not consistent with the germline gene, which may arise from a read error. The CDR3, as DNA: TGTACCAGCAGCTTCGCCCAGGGAAGGGCCACAGATACGCAGTATTTT. Translated, it gives CTSSFAQGRATDTQYF. This rearrangement joins TRBV11-1 to TRBJ2-3, with D possibly being TRBD1 (5 bases). From germline, CDR1 is SGHAT and CDR2 FQDESV (reference sequence). The CDR3 consists of 16 residues.